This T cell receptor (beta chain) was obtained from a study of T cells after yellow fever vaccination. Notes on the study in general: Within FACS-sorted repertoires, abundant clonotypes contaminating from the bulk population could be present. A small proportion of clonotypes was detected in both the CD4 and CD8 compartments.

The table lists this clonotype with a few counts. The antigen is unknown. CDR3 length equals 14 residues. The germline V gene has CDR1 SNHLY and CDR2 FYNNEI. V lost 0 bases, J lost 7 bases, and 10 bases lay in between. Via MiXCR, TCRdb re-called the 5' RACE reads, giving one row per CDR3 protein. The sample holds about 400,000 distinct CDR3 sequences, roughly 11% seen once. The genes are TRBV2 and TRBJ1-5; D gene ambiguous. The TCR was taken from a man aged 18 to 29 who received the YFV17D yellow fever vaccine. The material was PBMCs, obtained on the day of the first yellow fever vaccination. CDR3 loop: CASSEALTSQPQHF. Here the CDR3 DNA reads TGTGCCAGCAGTGAAGCGCTTACATCCCAGCCCCAGCATTTT.